These T cell receptor beta chains were read from a single sample in a study of blood T cell repertoires in COVID-19. Libraries were prepared by immunoSEQ multiplex PCR; TCRdb keeps only in-frame clonotypes and omits some of them. The table includes fewer than 450,000 clones, 70% to 90% detected once. What was sequenced was peripheral blood. These receptors all come from a woman in her fifties or sixties with COVID-19, enrolled during active disease. The CDR3 runs from the conserved cysteine through the conserved F or W. D genes are given only for firm matches. Size values are once, few and many counts, or a class for expanded clones, and some rows have none.

j_call: TRBJ2-7; cdr3_length: 14; v_call: TRBV18; clone_size: -; d_call: TRBD1; cdr3_nt: TGTGCCAGCTCCCCCCCGACAGGGCCGGCCGAGCAGTACTTC; cdr3_aa: CASSPPTGPAEQYF
j_call: TRBJ1-6; cdr3_length: 13; v_call: TRBV30; clone_size: -; d_call: TRBD1; cdr3_nt: TGTGCCTGGAGGACAGGGCAATATTCACCCCTCCACTTT; cdr3_aa: CAWRTGQYSPLHF
j_call: TRBJ2-5; cdr3_length: 16; v_call: TRBV5-4; clone_size: -; d_call: TRBD1; cdr3_nt: TGTGCCAGCAGCCCGCCGGGACAGATACCTCAAGAGACCCAGTACTTC; cdr3_aa: CASSPPGQIPQETQYF
j_call: TRBJ2-6; cdr3_length: 15; v_call: TRBV6-1; clone_size: -; d_call: -; cdr3_nt: TGTGCCAGCAGTGAAGTCGGGAGCGGGGCCAACGTCCTGACTTTC; cdr3_aa: CASSEVGSGANVLTF
j_call: TRBJ1-1; cdr3_length: 14; v_call: TRBV30; clone_size: -; d_call: TRBD1; cdr3_nt: TGTGCCTGGCGTCCCCCAGGGGGGAGGACTGAAGCTTTCTTT; cdr3_aa: CAWRPPGGRTEAFF
j_call: TRBJ2-3; cdr3_length: 13; v_call: TRBV5-5; clone_size: -; d_call: -; cdr3_nt: TGTGCCAGCAGCCGGGTTAGCACAGATACGCAGTATTTT; cdr3_aa: CASSRVSTDTQYF
j_call: TRBJ1-2; cdr3_length: 14; v_call: TRBV9; clone_size: -; d_call: -; cdr3_nt: TGTGCCAGCAGCGTAGGGGGCGCGGACTATGGCTACACCTTC; cdr3_aa: CASSVGGADYGYTF
j_call: TRBJ1-2; cdr3_length: 14; v_call: TRBV30; clone_size: -; d_call: -; cdr3_nt: TGTGCCTGGAGTGATATTGGAGGGATGGATGGCTACACCTTC; cdr3_aa: CAWSDIGGMDGYTF
j_call: TRBJ1-5; cdr3_length: 14; v_call: TRBV30; clone_size: -; d_call: -; cdr3_nt: TGTGCCTGGAGTTTGTGGCAAAGCAATCAGCCCCAGCATTTT; cdr3_aa: CAWSLWQSNQPQHF
j_call: TRBJ2-3; cdr3_length: 14; v_call: TRBV27; clone_size: -; d_call: TRBD2; cdr3_nt: TGTGCCAGCAGCCTTAGCGGGGTTGGGGATACGCAGTATTTT; cdr3_aa: CASSLSGVGDTQYF
j_call: TRBJ1-2; cdr3_length: 17; v_call: TRBV7-9; clone_size: -; d_call: -; cdr3_nt: TGTGCCAGCAGCTCCCTTATCCAGGGTTTAGGGCTAGATGGCTACACCTTC; cdr3_aa: CASSSLIQGLGLDGYTF
j_call: TRBJ2-7; cdr3_length: 18; v_call: TRBV3-1/TRBV3-2; clone_size: -; d_call: TRBD2; cdr3_nt: TGTGCCAGCAGCCCTCGGTTGACTAGCGGGGGTGCAACCTACGAGCAGTACTTC; cdr3_aa: CASSPRLTSGGATYEQYF
j_call: TRBJ1-2; cdr3_length: 11; v_call: TRBV2; clone_size: once; d_call: -; cdr3_nt: TGTGCCAGCACAACTAACTATGGCTACACCTTC; cdr3_aa: CASTTNYGYTF
j_call: TRBJ1-1; cdr3_length: 15; v_call: TRBV19; clone_size: -; d_call: TRBD1; cdr3_nt: TGTGCCAGTAGCTTAGGGGACAGGGGAGACACTGAAGCTTTCTTT; cdr3_aa: CASSLGDRGDTEAFF
j_call: TRBJ1-4; cdr3_length: 17; v_call: TRBV19; clone_size: -; d_call: TRBD1; cdr3_nt: TGTGCCAGTAGTGGACGAACGTCCGGGACAGGGCTAGATGAACTGTTTTTT; cdr3_aa: CASSGRTSGTGLDELFF
j_call: TRBJ2-3; cdr3_length: 14; v_call: TRBV5-1; clone_size: -; d_call: -; cdr3_nt: TGCGCCAGCAGCTCCCGGGATAGCACAGATACGCAGTATTTT; cdr3_aa: CASSSRDSTDTQYF
j_call: TRBJ2-3; cdr3_length: 12; v_call: TRBV7-2; clone_size: -; d_call: -; cdr3_nt: TGTGCCAGCAGCGGAGCCCCAGATACGCAGTATTTT; cdr3_aa: CASSGAPDTQYF
j_call: TRBJ1-1; cdr3_length: 14; v_call: TRBV27; clone_size: -; d_call: TRBD1; cdr3_nt: TGTGCCAGCAGTTACGGACAGGGGTACACTGAAGCTTTCTTT; cdr3_aa: CASSYGQGYTEAFF
j_call: TRBJ1-2; cdr3_length: 15; v_call: TRBV24-1; clone_size: -; d_call: TRBD1; cdr3_nt: TGTGCCACCAGTGACCCCGACAGGGGTGCGTATGGCTACACCTTC; cdr3_aa: CATSDPDRGAYGYTF
j_call: TRBJ2-7; cdr3_length: 12; v_call: TRBV5-6; clone_size: -; d_call: -; cdr3_nt: TGTGCCAGCAGTACTGGACTCTACGAGCAGTACTTC; cdr3_aa: CASSTGLYEQYF
j_call: TRBJ2-6; cdr3_length: 17; v_call: TRBV4-1; clone_size: -; d_call: TRBD1; cdr3_nt: TGCGCCAGCAGCCGCACAGGGGGTTACTCTGGGGCCAACGTCCTGACTTTC; cdr3_aa: CASSRTGGYSGANVLTF
j_call: TRBJ1-6; cdr3_length: 15; v_call: TRBV5-1; clone_size: -; d_call: -; cdr3_nt: TGCGCCAGCAGCTTGGTTTCAGGGGATGATTCACCCCTCCACTTT; cdr3_aa: CASSLVSGDDSPLHF
j_call: TRBJ2-1; cdr3_length: 15; v_call: TRBV19; clone_size: -; d_call: TRBD1; cdr3_nt: TGTGCCAGTAGTTCCGGGACAGGGGGTTACAATGAGCAGTTCTTC; cdr3_aa: CASSSGTGGYNEQFF
j_call: TRBJ2-1; cdr3_length: 15; v_call: TRBV3-1/TRBV3-2; clone_size: -; d_call: TRBD1; cdr3_nt: TGTGCCAGCAGTCGCCTTGGGACAGACCTGAATGAGCAGTTCTTC; cdr3_aa: CASSRLGTDLNEQFF
j_call: TRBJ1-5; cdr3_length: 15; v_call: TRBV24-1; clone_size: -; d_call: -; cdr3_nt: TGTGCCACCAGGCAGGGTGAGGTGGGCAATCAGCCCCAGCATTTT; cdr3_aa: CATRQGEVGNQPQHF
j_call: TRBJ2-2; cdr3_length: 13; v_call: TRBV27; clone_size: -; d_call: TRBD1; cdr3_nt: TGTGCCAGTAGACAGGGCCGGACCGGGGAGCTGTTTTTT; cdr3_aa: CASRQGRTGELFF
j_call: TRBJ2-1; cdr3_length: 16; v_call: TRBV3-1/TRBV3-2; clone_size: -; d_call: TRBD1; cdr3_nt: TGTGCCAGCAGCCCCTACTACCGACAGGGGGCAGATGAGCAGTTCTTC; cdr3_aa: CASSPYYRQGADEQFF
j_call: TRBJ2-7; cdr3_length: 15; v_call: TRBV24-1; clone_size: -; d_call: TRBD1; cdr3_nt: TGTGCCACCAGTGATACGGGACAGGGGACCTACGAGCAGTACTTC; cdr3_aa: CATSDTGQGTYEQYF
j_call: TRBJ1-4; cdr3_length: 13; v_call: TRBV29-1; clone_size: -; d_call: -; cdr3_nt: TGCAGCGCCGGTCTAGGGGAACAAGAAAAACTGTTTTTT; cdr3_aa: CSAGLGEQEKLFF
j_call: TRBJ1-4; cdr3_length: 13; v_call: TRBV28; clone_size: -; d_call: -; cdr3_nt: TGTGCCAGCAGCCAATTACCAGGGGAAAAACTGTTTTTT; cdr3_aa: CASSQLPGEKLFF
j_call: TRBJ1-4; cdr3_length: 14; v_call: TRBV7-8; clone_size: -; d_call: -; cdr3_nt: TGTGCCAGCAGATCCCAGGAAACTAATGAAAAACTGTTTTTT; cdr3_aa: CASRSQETNEKLFF
j_call: TRBJ1-3; cdr3_length: 15; v_call: TRBV5-1; clone_size: few; d_call: -; cdr3_nt: TGCGCCAGCAGCTACGGGTCCAGCTCTGGAAACACCATATATTTT; cdr3_aa: CASSYGSSSGNTIYF
j_call: TRBJ1-1; cdr3_length: 15; v_call: TRBV25-1; clone_size: -; d_call: -; cdr3_nt: TGTGCCAGCAGCCCCCCGTTTGGGCCTAACACTGAAGCTTTCTTT; cdr3_aa: CASSPPFGPNTEAFF
j_call: TRBJ1-1; cdr3_length: 13; v_call: TRBV6-4; clone_size: -; d_call: -; cdr3_nt: TGTGCCAGCAGTGACTCCCCGACACCTGAAGCTTTCTTT; cdr3_aa: CASSDSPTPEAFF
j_call: TRBJ2-1; cdr3_length: 13; v_call: TRBV28; clone_size: -; d_call: -; cdr3_nt: TGTGCCAGCCTACACGACAGCCGCAATGAGCAGTTCTTC; cdr3_aa: CASLHDSRNEQFF
j_call: TRBJ1-5; cdr3_length: 15; v_call: TRBV6-5; clone_size: once; d_call: TRBD1; cdr3_nt: TGTGCCAGCAGGGGACGGACAGGGGCGGATCAGCCCCAGCATTTT; cdr3_aa: CASRGRTGADQPQHF
j_call: TRBJ1-1; cdr3_length: 15; v_call: TRBV29-1; clone_size: -; d_call: -; cdr3_nt: TGCAGCGTTGCAGGCCGGGGAGGGGTTAACACTGAAGCTTTCTTT; cdr3_aa: CSVAGRGGVNTEAFF
j_call: TRBJ2-1; cdr3_length: 13; v_call: TRBV14; clone_size: -; d_call: TRBD1; cdr3_nt: TGTGCCAGCAGCCTCCGACAGGGCGGTGAGCAGTTCTTC; cdr3_aa: CASSLRQGGEQFF
j_call: TRBJ1-1; cdr3_length: 15; v_call: TRBV9; clone_size: -; d_call: TRBD1; cdr3_nt: TGTGCCAGCAGCGCCAACAGGGGTAGTAGCACTGAAGCTTTCTTT; cdr3_aa: CASSANRGSSTEAFF
j_call: TRBJ1-1; cdr3_length: 15; v_call: TRBV6-1; clone_size: -; d_call: TRBD1; cdr3_nt: TGTGCCAGCAGTGATGGGACAGGGGGGCCCACTGAAGCTTTCTTT; cdr3_aa: CASSDGTGGPTEAFF
j_call: TRBJ1-5; cdr3_length: 15; v_call: TRBV2; clone_size: -; d_call: TRBD1; cdr3_nt: TGTGCCAGCAGTGCCTTGGACAGGGGAGGTCAGCCCCAGCATTTT; cdr3_aa: CASSALDRGGQPQHF
j_call: TRBJ1-1; cdr3_length: 14; v_call: TRBV2; clone_size: -; d_call: -; cdr3_nt: TGTGCCAGCACCCTCGGAGGGGTGAACACTGAAGCTTTCTTT; cdr3_aa: CASTLGGVNTEAFF
j_call: TRBJ2-2; cdr3_length: 14; v_call: TRBV29-1; clone_size: -; d_call: -; cdr3_nt: TGCAGCGTGACGTCGGGGGGCAACACCGGGGAGCTGTTTTTT; cdr3_aa: CSVTSGGNTGELFF
j_call: TRBJ2-1; cdr3_length: 15; v_call: TRBV7-2; clone_size: -; d_call: -; cdr3_nt: TGTGCCAGCAGCTTAGGCGGAAGTCCTTACAATGAGCAGTTCTTC; cdr3_aa: CASSLGGSPYNEQFF